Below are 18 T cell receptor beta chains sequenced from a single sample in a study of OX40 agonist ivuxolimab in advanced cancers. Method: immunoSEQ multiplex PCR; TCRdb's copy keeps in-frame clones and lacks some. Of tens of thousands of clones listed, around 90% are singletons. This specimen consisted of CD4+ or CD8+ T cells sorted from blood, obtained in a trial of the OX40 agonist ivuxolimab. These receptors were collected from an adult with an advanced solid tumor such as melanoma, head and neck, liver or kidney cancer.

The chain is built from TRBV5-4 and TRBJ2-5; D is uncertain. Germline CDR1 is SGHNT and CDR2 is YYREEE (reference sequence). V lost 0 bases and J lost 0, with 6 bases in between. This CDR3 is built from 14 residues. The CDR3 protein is CASSLATDQETQYF. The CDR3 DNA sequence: TGTGCCAGCAGCTTGGCAACAGACCAAGAGACCCAGTACTTC.

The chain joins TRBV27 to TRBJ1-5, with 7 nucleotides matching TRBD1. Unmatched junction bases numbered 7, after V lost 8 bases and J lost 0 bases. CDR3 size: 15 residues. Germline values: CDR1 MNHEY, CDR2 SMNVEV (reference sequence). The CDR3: CASGLTGHSNQPQHF. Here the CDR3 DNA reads TGTGCCAGCGGATTGACAGGGCATAGCAATCAGCCCCAGCATTTT.

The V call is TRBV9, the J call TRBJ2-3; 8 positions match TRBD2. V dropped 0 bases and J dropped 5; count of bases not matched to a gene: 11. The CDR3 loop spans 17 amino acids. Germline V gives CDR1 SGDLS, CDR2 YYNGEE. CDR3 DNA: TGTGCCAGCAGCGTAGGCCCAGGGCCGGGAGGGGGAGATACGCAGTATTTT. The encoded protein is CASSVGPGPGGGDTQYF.

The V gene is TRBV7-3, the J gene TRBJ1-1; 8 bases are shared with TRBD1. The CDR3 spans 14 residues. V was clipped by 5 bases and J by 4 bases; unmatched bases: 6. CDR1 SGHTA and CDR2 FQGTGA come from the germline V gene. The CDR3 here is CASSPAQGVTEAFF. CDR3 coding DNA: TGTGCCAGCAGCCCGGCACAGGGGGTCACTGAAGCTTTCTTT.

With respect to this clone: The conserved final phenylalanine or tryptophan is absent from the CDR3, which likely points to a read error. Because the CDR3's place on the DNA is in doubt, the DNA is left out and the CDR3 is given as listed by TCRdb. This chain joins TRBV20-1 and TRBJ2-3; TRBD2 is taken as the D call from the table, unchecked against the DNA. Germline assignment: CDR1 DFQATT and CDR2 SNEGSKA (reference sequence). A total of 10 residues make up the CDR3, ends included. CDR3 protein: CSTGTSAATG.

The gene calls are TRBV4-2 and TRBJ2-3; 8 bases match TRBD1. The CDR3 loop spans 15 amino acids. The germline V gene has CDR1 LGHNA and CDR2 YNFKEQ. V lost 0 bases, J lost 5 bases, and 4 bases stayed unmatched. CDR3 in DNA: TGTGCCAGCAGCCAAGAGGACAGGGTCCAAGATACGCAGTATTTT. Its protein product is CASSQEDRVQDTQYF.

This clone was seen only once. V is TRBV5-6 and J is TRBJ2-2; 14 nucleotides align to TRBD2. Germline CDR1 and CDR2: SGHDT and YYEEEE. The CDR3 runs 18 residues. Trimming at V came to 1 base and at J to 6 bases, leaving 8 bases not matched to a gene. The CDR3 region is CASSLPGLAGDKAGELFF. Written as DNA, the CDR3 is TGTGCCAGCAGCTTGCCGGGACTAGCGGGAGATAAGGCCGGGGAGCTGTTTTTT.

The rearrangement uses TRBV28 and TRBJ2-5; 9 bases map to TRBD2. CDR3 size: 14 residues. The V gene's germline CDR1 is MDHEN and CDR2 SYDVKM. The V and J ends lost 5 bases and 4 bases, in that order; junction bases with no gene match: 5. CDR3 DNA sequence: TGTGCCAGCAGTAGTAGCGGGAGTTTAGAGACCCAGTACTTC. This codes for CASSSSGSLETQYF.

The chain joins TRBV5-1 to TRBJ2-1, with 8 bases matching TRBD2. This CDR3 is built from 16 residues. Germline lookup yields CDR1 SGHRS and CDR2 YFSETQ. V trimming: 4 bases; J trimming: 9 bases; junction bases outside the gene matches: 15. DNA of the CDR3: TGCGCCAGCAGCAGCACCGGGAGCGGGAGCGGTCCTGAGCAGTTCTTC. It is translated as CASSSTGSGSGPEQFF.

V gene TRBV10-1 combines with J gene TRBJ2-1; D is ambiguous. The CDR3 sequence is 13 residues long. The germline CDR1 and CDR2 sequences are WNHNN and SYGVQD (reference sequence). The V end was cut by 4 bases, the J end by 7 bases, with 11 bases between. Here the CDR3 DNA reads TGCGCCAGCAGTGCTGCCAAGTATAATGAGCAGTTCTTC. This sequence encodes CASSAAKYNEQFF.

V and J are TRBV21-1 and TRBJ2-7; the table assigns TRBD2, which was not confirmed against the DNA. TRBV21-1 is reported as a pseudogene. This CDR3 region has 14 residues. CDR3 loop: CASMRDLVFYEQYF. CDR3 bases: TGTGCCAGCATGCGGGACCTTGTGTTCTACGAGCAGTACTTC.

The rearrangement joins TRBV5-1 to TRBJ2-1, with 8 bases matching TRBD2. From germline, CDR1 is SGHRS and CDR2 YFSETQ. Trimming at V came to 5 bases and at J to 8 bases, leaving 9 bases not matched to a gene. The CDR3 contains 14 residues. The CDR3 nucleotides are TGCGCCAGCAGAACAATTCCGGGAGGGTATGAGCAGTTCTTC. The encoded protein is CASRTIPGGYEQFF.

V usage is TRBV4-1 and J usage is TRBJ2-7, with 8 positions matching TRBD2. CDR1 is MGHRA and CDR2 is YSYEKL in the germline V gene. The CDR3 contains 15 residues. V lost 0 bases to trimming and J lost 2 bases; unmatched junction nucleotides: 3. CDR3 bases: TGCGCCAGCAGCCAAGACCCGGGACTAGCCTACGAGCAGTACTTC. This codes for CASSQDPGLAYEQYF.

The CDR3 protein is CASSPSGRSTDTQYF. CDR3 DNA sequence: TGTGCCAGCAGCCCTAGCGGACGTAGCACAGATACGCAGTATTTT. The chain links TRBV9 to TRBJ2-3; 7 bases align to TRBD2. V dropped 4 bases and J dropped 0; count of bases not matched to a gene: 5. Germline lookup yields CDR1 SGDLS and CDR2 YYNGEE. This CDR3 has 15 amino acids. Drawing the rest from reference TRBV9 and TRBJ2-3, the complete variable domain is DSGVTQTPKHLITATGQRVTLRCSPRSGDLSVYWYQQSLDQGLQFLIQYYNGEERAKGNILERFSAQQFPDLHSELNLSSLELGDSALYFCASSPSGRSTDTQYFGPGTRLTVL.

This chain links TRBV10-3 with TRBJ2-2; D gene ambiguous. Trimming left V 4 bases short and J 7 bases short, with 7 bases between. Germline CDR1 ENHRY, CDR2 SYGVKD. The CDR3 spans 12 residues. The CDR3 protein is CAISGPVGELFF. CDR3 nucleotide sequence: TGTGCCATCAGTGGGCCTGTCGGGGAGCTGTTTTTT.

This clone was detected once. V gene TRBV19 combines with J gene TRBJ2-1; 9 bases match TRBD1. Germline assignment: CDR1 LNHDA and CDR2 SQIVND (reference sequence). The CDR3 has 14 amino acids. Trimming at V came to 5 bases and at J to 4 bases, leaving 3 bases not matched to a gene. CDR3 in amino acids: CASSAGTGYNEQFF. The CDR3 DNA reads TGTGCCAGTAGTGCCGGGACAGGGTACAATGAGCAGTTCTTC. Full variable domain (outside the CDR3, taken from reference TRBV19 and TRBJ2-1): DGGITQSPKYLFRKEGQNVTLSCEQNLNHDAMYWYRQDPGQGLRLIYYSQIVNDFQKGDIAEGYSVSREKKESFPLTVTSAQKNPTAFYLCASSAGTGYNEQFFGPGTRLTVL.

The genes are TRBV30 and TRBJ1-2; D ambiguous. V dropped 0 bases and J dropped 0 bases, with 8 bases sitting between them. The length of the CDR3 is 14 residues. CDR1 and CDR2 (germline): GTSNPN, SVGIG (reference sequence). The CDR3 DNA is TGTGCCTGGAGTGTGGCAGCCTCTAACTATGGCTACACCTTC. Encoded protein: CAWSVAASNYGYTF.

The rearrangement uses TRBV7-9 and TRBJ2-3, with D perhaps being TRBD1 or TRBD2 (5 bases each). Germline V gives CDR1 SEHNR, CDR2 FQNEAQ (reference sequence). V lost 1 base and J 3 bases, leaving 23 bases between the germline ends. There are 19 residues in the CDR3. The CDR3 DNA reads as TGTGCCAGCAGCTTAGTTTTTTCAGGCCAAAGGTGGGGGACAGATACGCAGTATTTT. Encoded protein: CASSLVFSGQRWGTDTQYF.